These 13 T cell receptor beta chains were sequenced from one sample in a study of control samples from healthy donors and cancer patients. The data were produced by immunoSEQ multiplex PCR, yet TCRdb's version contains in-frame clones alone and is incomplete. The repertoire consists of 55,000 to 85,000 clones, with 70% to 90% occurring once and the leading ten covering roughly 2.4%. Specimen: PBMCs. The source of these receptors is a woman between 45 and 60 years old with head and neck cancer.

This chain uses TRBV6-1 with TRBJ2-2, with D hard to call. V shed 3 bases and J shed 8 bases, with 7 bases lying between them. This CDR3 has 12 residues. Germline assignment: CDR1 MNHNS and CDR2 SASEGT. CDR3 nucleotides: TGTGCCAGCAGTGAGGGGTTTGGGGAGCTGTTTTTT. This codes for CASSEGFGELFF.

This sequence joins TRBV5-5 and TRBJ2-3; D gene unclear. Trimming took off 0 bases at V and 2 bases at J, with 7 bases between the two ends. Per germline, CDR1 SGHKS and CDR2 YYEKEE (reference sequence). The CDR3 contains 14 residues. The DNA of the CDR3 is TGTGCCAGCAGCTTGGCACAGAACACAGATACGCAGTATTTT. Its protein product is CASSLAQNTDTQYF. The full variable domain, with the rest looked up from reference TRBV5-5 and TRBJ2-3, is DAGVTQSPTHLIKTRGQQVTLRCSPISGHKSVSWYQQVLGQGPQFIFQYYEKEERGRGNFPDRFSARQFPNYSSELNVNALLLGDSALYLCASSLAQNTDTQYFGPGTRLTVL.

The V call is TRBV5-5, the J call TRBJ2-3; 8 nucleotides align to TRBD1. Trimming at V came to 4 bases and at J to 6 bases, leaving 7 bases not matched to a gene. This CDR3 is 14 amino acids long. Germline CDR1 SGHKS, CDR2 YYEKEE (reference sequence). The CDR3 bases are TGTGCCAGCAGCACCCGGACAGGGATGGATACGCAGTATTTT. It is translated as CASSTRTGMDTQYF. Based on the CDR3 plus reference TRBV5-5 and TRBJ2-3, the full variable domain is DAGVTQSPTHLIKTRGQQVTLRCSPISGHKSVSWYQQVLGQGPQFIFQYYEKEERGRGNFPDRFSARQFPNYSSELNVNALLLGDSALYLCASSTRTGMDTQYFGPGTRLTVL.

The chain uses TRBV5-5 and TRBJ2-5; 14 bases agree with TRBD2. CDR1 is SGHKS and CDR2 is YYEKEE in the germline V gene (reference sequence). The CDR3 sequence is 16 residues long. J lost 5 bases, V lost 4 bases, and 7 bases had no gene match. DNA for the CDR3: TGTGCCAGCAGCAGAAGACTAGCGGGGGGGCAGGAGACCCAGTACTTC. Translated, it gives CASSRRLAGGQETQYF.

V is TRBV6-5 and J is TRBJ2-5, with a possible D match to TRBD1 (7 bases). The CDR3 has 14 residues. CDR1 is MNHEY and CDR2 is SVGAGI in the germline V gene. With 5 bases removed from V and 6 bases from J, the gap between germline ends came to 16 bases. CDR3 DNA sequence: TGTGCCAGCAGTCTGTCAGGGGGGCTCCAGACCCAGTACTTC. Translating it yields CASSLSGGLQTQYF.

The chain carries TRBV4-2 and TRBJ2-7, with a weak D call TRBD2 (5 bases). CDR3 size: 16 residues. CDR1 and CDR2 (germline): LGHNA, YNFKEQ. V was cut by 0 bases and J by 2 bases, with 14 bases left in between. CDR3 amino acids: CASSQDASLAPYEQYF. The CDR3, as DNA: TGTGCCAGCAGCCAAGATGCTAGCCTAGCCCCCTACGAGCAGTACTTC.

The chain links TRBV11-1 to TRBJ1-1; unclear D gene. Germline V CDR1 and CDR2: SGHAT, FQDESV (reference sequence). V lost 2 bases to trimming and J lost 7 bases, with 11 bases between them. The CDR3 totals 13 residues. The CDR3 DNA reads TGTGCCAGCAGCTTAATGAGTGGGGTTGAAGCTTTCTTT. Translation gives CASSLMSGVEAFF.

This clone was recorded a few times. CDR3 region: CASSDPRGALPSNQPQHF. CDR3 in DNA: TGTGCCAGCAGTGACCCCCGGGGCGCCCTCCCAAGCAATCAGCCCCAGCATTTT. The rearrangement links TRBV6-1 to TRBJ1-5; tentative D call: TRBD1 (5 bases). The CDR3 contains 18 residues. The ends were cut back, 3 bases at V and 1 base at J, with 19 bases in the middle. Germline CDR1 reads MNHNS; CDR2 reads SASEGT.

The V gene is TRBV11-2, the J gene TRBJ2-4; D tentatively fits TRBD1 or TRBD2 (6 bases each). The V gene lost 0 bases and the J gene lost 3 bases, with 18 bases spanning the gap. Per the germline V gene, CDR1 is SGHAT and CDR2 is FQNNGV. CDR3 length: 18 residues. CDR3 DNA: TGTGCCAGCAGCTTAGATAGGCAGGGGAGGATTGACAAAAACATTCAGTACTTC. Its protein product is CASSLDRQGRIDKNIQYF.

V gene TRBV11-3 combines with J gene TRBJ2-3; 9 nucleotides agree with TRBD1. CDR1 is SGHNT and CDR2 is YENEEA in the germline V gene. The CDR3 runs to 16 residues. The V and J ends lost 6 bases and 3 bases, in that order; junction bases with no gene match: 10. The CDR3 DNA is TGTGCCAGCAGTTCCGGGACAGGGCGGGGAACAGATACGCAGTATTTT. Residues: CASSSGTGRGTDTQYF.

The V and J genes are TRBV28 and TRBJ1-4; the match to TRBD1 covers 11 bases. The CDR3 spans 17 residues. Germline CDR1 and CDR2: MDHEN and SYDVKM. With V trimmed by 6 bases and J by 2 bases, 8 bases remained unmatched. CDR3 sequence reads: CASSQGQGAQTNEKLFF. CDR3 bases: TGTGCCAGCAGCCAAGGACAGGGGGCACAGACTAATGAAAAACTGTTTTTT. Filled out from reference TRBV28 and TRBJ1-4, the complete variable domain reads DVKVTQSSRYLVKRTGEKVFLECVQDMDHENMFWYRQDPGLGLRLIYFSYDVKMKEKGDIPEGYSVSREKKERFSLILESASTNQTSMYLCASSQGQGAQTNEKLFFGSGTQLSVL.

The CDR3 sequence is CAIGASSYQETQYF. CDR3 DNA sequence: TGTGCCATCGGGGCTTCGTCGTACCAAGAGACCCAGTACTTC. The chain recombines TRBV7-9 with TRBJ2-5, with D perhaps matching TRBD1 or TRBD2 (5 bases each). From germline, CDR1 is SEHNR and CDR2 FQNEAQ (reference sequence). V shed 10 bases and J shed 0 bases, with 15 bases lying between them. This CDR3 spans 14 amino acids.

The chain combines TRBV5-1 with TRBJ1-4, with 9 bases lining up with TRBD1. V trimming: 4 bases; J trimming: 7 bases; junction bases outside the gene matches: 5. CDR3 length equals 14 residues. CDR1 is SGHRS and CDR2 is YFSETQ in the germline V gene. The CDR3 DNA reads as TGCGCCAGCAGCCCAGGACAGGGGAGTGAAAAACTGTTTTTT. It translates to CASSPGQGSEKLFF.